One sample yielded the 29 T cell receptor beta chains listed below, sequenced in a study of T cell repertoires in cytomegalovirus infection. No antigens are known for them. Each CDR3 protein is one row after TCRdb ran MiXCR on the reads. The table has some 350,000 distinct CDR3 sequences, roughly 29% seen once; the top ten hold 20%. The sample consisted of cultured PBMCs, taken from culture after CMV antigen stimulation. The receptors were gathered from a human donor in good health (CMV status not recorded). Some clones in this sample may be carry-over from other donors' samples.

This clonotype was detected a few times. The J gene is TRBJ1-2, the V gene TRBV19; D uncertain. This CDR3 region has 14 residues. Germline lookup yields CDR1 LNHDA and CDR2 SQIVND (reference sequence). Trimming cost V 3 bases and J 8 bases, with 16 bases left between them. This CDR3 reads CASSIGMGLGGYTF. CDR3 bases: TGTGCCAGTAGTATCGGTATGGGTCTCGGAGGCTACACCTTC.

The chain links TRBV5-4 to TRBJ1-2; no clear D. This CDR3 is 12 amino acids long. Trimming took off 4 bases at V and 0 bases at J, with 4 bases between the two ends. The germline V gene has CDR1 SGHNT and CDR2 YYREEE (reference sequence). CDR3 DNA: TGTGCCAGCAGCGGGTCTAACTATGGCTACACCTTC. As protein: CASSGSNYGYTF.

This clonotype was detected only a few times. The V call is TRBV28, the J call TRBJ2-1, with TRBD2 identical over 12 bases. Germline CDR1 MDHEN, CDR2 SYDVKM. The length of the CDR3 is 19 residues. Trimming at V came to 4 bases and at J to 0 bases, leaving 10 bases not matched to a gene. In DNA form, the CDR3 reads TGTGCCAGCAGTTCCCTGACTAGCGGGAGTCGGAGCTCCTACAATGAGCAGTTCTTC. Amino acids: CASSSLTSGSRSSYNEQFF. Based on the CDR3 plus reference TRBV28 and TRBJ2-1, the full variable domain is DVKVTQSSRYLVKRTGEKVFLECVQDMDHENMFWYRQDPGLGLRLIYFSYDVKMKEKGDIPEGYSVSREKKERFSLILESASTNQTSMYLCASSSLTSGSRSSYNEQFFGPGTRLTVL.

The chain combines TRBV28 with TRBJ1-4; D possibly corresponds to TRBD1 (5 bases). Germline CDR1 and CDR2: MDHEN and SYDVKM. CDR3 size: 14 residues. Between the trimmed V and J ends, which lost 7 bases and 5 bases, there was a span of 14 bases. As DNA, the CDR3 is TGTGCCAGCAATTCAGACAGTCGAAATGAAAAACTGTTTTTT. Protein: CASNSDSRNEKLFF.

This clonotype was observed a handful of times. CDR3 coding DNA: TGTGCCAGCAGCTCCTCGGGGCAGGGGGCTTACAATGAGCAGTTCTTC. The encoded protein is CASSSSGQGAYNEQFF. The chain is built from TRBV7-3 and TRBJ2-1; TRBD1 matches at 8 bases. V was clipped by 4 bases and J by 4 bases; unmatched bases: 9. The CDR3 has 16 residues. CDR1 SGHTA and CDR2 FQGTGA come from the germline V gene. Complete variable domain (other parts from reference TRBV7-3 and TRBJ2-1): GAGVSQTPSNKVTEKGKYVELRCDPISGHTALYWYRQSLGQGPEFLIYFQGTGAADDSGLPNDRFFAVRPEGSVSTLKIQRTERGDSAVYLCASSSSGQGAYNEQFFGPGTRLTVL.

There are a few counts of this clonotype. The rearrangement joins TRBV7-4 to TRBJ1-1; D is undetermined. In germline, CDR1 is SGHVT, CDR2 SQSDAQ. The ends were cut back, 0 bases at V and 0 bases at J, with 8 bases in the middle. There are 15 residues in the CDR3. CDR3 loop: CASSLAPGMNTEAFF. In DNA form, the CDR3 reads TGTGCCAGCAGCTTAGCTCCGGGGATGAACACTGAAGCTTTCTTT. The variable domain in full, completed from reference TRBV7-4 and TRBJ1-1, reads GAGVSQSPRYKVAKRGRDVALRCDSISGHVTLYWYRQTLGQGSEVLTYSQSDAQRDKSGRPSGRFSAERPERSVSTLKIQRTEQGDSAVYLCASSLAPGMNTEAFFGQGTRLTVV.

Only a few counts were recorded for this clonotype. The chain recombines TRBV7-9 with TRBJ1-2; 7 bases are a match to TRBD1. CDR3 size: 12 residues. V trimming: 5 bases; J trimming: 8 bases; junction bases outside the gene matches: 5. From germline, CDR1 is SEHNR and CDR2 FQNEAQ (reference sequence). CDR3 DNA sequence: TGTGCCAGCAGCCCGGGACAGCGAGGCTACACCTTC. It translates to CASSPGQRGYTF.

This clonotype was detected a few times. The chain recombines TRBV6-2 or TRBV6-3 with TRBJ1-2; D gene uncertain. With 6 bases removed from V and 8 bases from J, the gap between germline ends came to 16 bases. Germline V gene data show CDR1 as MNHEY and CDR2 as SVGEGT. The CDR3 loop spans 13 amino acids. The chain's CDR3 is CASRDSGDKGYTF. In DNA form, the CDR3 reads TGTGCCAGCAGAGACTCAGGAGATAAAGGCTACACCTTC.

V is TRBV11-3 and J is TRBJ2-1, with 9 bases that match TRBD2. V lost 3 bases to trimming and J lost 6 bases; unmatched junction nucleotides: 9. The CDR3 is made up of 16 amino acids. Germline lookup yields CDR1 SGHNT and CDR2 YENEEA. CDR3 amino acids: CASSFSSGAQGNEQFF. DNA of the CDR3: TGTGCCAGCAGCTTTTCTAGCGGGGCGCAGGGCAATGAGCAGTTCTTC.

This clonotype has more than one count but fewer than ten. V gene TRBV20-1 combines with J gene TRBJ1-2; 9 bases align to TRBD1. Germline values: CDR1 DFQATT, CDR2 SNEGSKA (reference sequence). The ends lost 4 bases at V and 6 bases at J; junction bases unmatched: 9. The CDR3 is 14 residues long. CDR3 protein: CSANPQGAYDGYTF. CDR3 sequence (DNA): TGCAGTGCTAACCCACAGGGGGCTTATGATGGCTACACCTTC.

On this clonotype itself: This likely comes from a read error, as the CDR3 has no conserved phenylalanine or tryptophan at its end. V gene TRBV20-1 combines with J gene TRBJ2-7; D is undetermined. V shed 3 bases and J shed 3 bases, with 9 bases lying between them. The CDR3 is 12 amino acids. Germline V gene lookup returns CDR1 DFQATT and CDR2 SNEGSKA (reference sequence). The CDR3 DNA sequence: TGCAGTGCTAGGAAAGACAACTACGAGCAGTACTCC. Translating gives CSARKDNYEQYS.

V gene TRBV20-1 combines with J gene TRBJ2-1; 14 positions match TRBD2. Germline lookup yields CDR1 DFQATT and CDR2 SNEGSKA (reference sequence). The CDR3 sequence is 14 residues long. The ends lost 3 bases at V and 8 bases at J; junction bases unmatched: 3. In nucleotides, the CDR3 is TGCAGTGCTAGGACTAGCGGGGGGGCGGATGAGCAGTTCTTC. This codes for CSARTSGGADEQFF.

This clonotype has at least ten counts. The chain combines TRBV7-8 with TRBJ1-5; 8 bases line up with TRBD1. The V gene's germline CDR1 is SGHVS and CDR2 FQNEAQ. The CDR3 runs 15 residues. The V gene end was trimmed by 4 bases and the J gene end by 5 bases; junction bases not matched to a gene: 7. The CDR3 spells CASSYTGTGYQPQHF. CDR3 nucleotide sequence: TGTGCCAGCAGCTATACCGGGACAGGCTATCAGCCCCAGCATTTT.

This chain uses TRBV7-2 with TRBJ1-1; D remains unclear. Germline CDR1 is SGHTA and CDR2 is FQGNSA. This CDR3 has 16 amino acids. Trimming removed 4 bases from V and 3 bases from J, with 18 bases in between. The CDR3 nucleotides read TGTGCCAGCAGCTCCGTCGGGAGCATGCCTCACACTGAAGCTTTCTTT. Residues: CASSSVGSMPHTEAFF.

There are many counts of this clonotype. For the CDR3, the DNA is TGTGCCAGCACCCGAAGGGACAGGGAATCCGGGGAGCTGTTTTTT. The encoded protein is CASTRRDRESGELFF. V usage is TRBV5-8 and J usage is TRBJ2-2; 9 bases line up with TRBD1. The V segment lost 6 bases and the J segment 6 bases; nucleotides outside the gene matches: 9. The CDR3 has 15 amino acids. CDR1 is SGHTS and CDR2 is YDEGEE in the germline V gene.

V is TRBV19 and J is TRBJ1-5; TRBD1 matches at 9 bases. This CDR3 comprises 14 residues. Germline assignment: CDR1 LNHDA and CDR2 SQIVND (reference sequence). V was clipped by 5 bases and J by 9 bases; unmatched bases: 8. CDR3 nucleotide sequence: TGTGCCAGTAGTCCCACGACAGGGGGGCCGCCCCAGCATTTT. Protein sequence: CASSPTTGGPPQHF.

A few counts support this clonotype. The CDR3 coding sequence is TGTGCCAGCAGCCAGTATAGCGGGGGGAACAATGAGCAGTTCTTC. This gives the protein CASSQYSGGNNEQFF. The genes are TRBV7-9 and TRBJ2-1; 10 bases agree with TRBD2. J lost 5 bases, V lost 5 bases, and 6 bases had no gene match. The CDR3 has 15 amino acids. Germline V gene data show CDR1 as SEHNR and CDR2 as FQNEAQ (reference sequence).

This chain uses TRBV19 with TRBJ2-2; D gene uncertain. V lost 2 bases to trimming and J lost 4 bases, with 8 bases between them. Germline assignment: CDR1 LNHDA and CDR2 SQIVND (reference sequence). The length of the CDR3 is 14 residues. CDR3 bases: TGTGCCAGTAGTATACTGACCGGCACCGGGGAGCTGTTTTTT. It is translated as CASSILTGTGELFF.

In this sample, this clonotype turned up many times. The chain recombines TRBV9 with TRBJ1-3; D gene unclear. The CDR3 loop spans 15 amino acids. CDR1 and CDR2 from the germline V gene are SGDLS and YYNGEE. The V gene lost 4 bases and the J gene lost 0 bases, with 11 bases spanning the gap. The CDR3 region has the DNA TGTGCCAGCAGCAATGGGCGGATCTCTGGAAACACCATATATTTT. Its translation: CASSNGRISGNTIYF.

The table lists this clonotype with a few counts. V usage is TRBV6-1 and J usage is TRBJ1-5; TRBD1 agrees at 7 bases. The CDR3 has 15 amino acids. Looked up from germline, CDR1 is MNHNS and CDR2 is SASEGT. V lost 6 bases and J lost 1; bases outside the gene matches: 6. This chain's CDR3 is CASRPDRTSNQPQHF. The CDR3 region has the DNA TGTGCCAGCAGACCGGACAGGACAAGCAATCAGCCCCAGCATTTT.

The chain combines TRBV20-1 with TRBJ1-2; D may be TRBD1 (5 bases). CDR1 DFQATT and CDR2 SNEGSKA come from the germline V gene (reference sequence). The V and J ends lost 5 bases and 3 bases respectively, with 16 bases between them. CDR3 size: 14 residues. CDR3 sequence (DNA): TGCAGTGCTTTTCGGGACGACGGGGACTATGGCTACACCTTC. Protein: CSAFRDDGDYGYTF.

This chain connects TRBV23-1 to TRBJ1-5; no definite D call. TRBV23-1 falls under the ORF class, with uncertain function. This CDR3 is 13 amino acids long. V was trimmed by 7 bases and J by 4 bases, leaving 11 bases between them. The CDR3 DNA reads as TGCGCCAGCAATCCGGAGAGGAATCAGCCCCAGCATTTT. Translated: CASNPERNQPQHF.

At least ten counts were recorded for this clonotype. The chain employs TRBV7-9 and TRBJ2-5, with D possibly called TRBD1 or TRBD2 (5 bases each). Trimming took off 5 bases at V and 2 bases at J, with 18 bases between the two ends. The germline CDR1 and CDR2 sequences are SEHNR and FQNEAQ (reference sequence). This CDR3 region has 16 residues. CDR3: CASSPPGQGRQETQYF. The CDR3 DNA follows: TGTGCCAGCAGCCCTCCGGGGCAGGGCAGACAAGAGACCCAGTACTTC.

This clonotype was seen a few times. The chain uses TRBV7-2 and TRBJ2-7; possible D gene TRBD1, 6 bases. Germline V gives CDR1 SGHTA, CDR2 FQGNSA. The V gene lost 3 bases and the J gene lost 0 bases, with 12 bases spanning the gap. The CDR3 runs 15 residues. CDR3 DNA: TGTGCCAGCAGCTTCGGACAGCTACTCTCCTACGAGCAGTACTTC. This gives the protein CASSFGQLLSYEQYF.

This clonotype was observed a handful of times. CDR3 sequence (DNA): TGTGCCAGCAGCCGGAGTGGGGGCCGGACTGAAGCTTTCTTT. Residues: CASSRSGGRTEAFF. The V call is TRBV7-9, the J call TRBJ1-1, with a tentative D call TRBD1 (6 bases). Deletions cut 5 bases from V and 5 bases from J, with 15 bases between. Per the germline V gene, CDR1 is SEHNR and CDR2 is FQNEAQ (reference sequence). The CDR3 runs to 14 residues.

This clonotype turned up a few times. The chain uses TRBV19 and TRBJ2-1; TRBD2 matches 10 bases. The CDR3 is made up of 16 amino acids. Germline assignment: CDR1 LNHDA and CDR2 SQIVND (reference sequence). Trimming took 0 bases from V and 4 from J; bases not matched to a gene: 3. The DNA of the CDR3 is TGTGCCAGTAGTATAGAGGGACTAGCGTGGTACAATGAGCAGTTCTTC. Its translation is CASSIEGLAWYNEQFF.

This chain's CDR3 is CAIKGQVYGYTF. The CDR3 bases are TGTGCCATCAAGGGACAGGTCTATGGCTACACCTTC. This chain joins TRBV10-3 and TRBJ1-2; 8 positions agree with TRBD1. The germline V gene has CDR1 ENHRY and CDR2 SYGVKD. The CDR3 is 12 residues long. J was trimmed by 4 bases and V by 7 bases; bases with no gene match: 2.

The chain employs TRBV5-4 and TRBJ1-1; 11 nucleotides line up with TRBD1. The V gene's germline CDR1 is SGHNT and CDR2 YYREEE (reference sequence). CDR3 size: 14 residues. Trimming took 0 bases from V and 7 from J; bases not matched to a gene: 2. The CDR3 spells CASSLGGTGGEAFF. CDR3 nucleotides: TGTGCCAGCAGCTTGGGCGGGACAGGGGGTGAAGCTTTCTTT. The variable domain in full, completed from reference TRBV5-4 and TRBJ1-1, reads ETGVTQSPTHLIKTRGQQVTLRCSSQSGHNTVSWYQQALGQGPQFIFQYYREEENGRGNFPPRFSGLQFPNYSSELNVNALELDDSALYLCASSLGGTGGEAFFGQGTRLTVV.

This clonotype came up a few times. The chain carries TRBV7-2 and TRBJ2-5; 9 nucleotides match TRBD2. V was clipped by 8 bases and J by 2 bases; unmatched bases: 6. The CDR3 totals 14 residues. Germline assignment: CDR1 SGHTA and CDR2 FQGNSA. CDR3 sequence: CASAITSGQETQYF. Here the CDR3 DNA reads TGTGCCAGCGCGATCACTAGCGGGCAAGAGACCCAGTACTTC.